These 28 T cell receptor beta chains were sequenced from one sample in a study of cytomegalovirus exposure and HLA in healthy donors. Vbeta (60) and Jbeta (13) primers were used in the PCR. TCRdb's copy holds only in-frame clones and misses some; the assay was immunoSEQ multiplex PCR. The sample holds 100,000 to 150,000 clones, about 80% seen once. Sequencing used PBMCs. The origin of the receptors is a girl aged 2 to 9 in good health and CMV-seronegative.

This chain connects TRBV23-1 to TRBJ1-5; TRBD1 matches at 9 bases. TRBV23-1 is given ORF status, its function remaining uncertain. J gave up 7 bases and V 5 bases, and 15 bases lay outside the gene matches. The CDR3 runs 17 residues. The CDR3: CASSDNLQGARGQPQHF. DNA of the CDR3: TGCGCCAGCAGTGATAACCTACAGGGGGCGAGAGGACAGCCCCAGCATTTT.

V gene TRBV19 combines with J gene TRBJ1-2, with D perhaps TRBD1 (6 bases). This CDR3 region has 16 residues. Trimming left V 2 bases short and J 1 base short, with 14 bases between. CDR1 is LNHDA and CDR2 is SQIVND in the germline V gene (reference sequence). As DNA, the CDR3 is TGTGCCAGTAGTATATGGACAGTTGAGATTAACTATGGCTACACCTTC. Translating it yields CASSIWTVEINYGYTF.

This clone was counted only a few times. Other nucleotide sequences in the sample specify the same CDR3. This chain connects TRBV5-6 to TRBJ2-7; the D gene is possibly TRBD1 (6 bases). The V end was cut by 1 base, the J end by 4 bases, with 6 bases between. Germline CDR1 reads SGHDT; CDR2 reads YYEEEE. The CDR3 is made up of 12 amino acids. The CDR3 loop is CASSLQGYEQYF. The DNA for the CDR3 is TGTGCCAGCAGCTTGCAGGGGTACGAGCAGTACTTC.

This chain connects TRBV2 to TRBJ2-1; 8 bases match TRBD2. Germline trimming cut 7 bases from V and 5 bases from J; bases unmatched to any gene: 4. The germline V gene has CDR1 SNHLY and CDR2 FYNNEI. The CDR3 is 13 residues long. CDR3: CASTSGHNNEQFF. CDR3 bases: TGTGCCAGCACTAGCGGGCACAACAATGAGCAGTTCTTC. Looking up the rest from reference TRBV2 and TRBJ2-1 gives the full variable domain: EPEVTQTPSHQVTQMGQEVILRCVPISNHLYFYWYRQILGQKVEFLVSFYNNEISEKSEIFDDQFSVERPDGSNFTLKIRSTKLEDSAMYFCASTSGHNNEQFFGPGTRLTVL.

The chain uses TRBV27 and TRBJ2-1; D call uncertain. CDR1 is MNHEY and CDR2 is SMNVEV in the germline V gene (reference sequence). Trimming cost V 5 bases and J 0 bases, with 11 bases left between them. The CDR3 has 15 amino acids. CDR3 in amino acids: CASSPRIVSYNEQFF. As DNA, the CDR3 is TGTGCCAGCAGTCCGAGGATTGTCTCCTACAATGAGCAGTTCTTC.

This clone was recorded only once. The rearrangement links TRBV18 to TRBJ2-7, with TRBD1 as a possible D gene (6 bases). There are 13 residues in the CDR3. V dropped 3 bases and J dropped 6 bases, with 12 bases sitting between them. The V gene's germline CDR1 is KGHSH and CDR2 LQKENI. The CDR3, as DNA: TGTGCCAGCTCACCCGTCCAGGGGTCCGAGCAGTACTTC. It is translated as CASSPVQGSEQYF.

The chain's CDR3 is CASSLSGLNTGELFF. CDR3 bases: TGCGCCAGCAGCTTGTCCGGACTGAACACCGGGGAGCTGTTTTTT. J is TRBJ2-2 and V is TRBV5-1; TRBD2 might be the D (5 bases). This CDR3 region has 15 residues. Germline-derived CDR1 and CDR2 are SGHRS and YFSETQ. V lost 1 base and J lost 1, with 8 bases in between.

V and J are TRBV19 and TRBJ1-6; D call uncertain. The V end was cut by 4 bases, the J end by 5 bases, with 15 bases between. This CDR3 region has 16 residues. In germline, CDR1 is LNHDA, CDR2 SQIVND (reference sequence). CDR3 DNA sequence: TGTGCCAGTAGTAGCCTCTCTGCGGCTAATAATTCACCCCTCCACTTT. Amino acids: CASSSLSAANNSPLHF.

V and J are TRBV27 and TRBJ2-7, with D possibly TRBD2 on 6 matching bases. The germline gives CDR1 MNHEY, CDR2 SMNVEV (reference sequence). V was trimmed by 2 bases and J by 4 bases, leaving 12 bases between them. The CDR3 is made up of 14 amino acids. CDR3: CASSLGARGYEQYF. The CDR3 coding sequence is TGTGCCAGCAGTTTAGGAGCCCGGGGGTACGAGCAGTACTTC.

The CDR3 DNA reads as TGCAGCGTCGCCATGGGGCTAGCGGGGGGGCCGGGGGAGCAGTACTTC. This sequence encodes CSVAMGLAGGPGEQYF. The chain recombines TRBV29-1 with TRBJ2-7; 12 bases are shared with TRBD2. Trimming removed 6 bases from V and 7 bases from J; junction bases left unmatched: 16. CDR1 SQVTM and CDR2 ANQGSEA come from the germline V gene. CDR3 length: 16 amino acids.

The chain recombines TRBV6-1 with TRBJ2-5; perhaps TRBD2 as D (6 bases). Germline V CDR1 and CDR2: MNHNS, SASEGT. With 1 base removed from V and 5 bases from J, the gap between germline ends came to 11 bases. This CDR3 region has 14 residues. The CDR3 region is CASSEDGGLETQYF. In DNA form, the CDR3 reads TGTGCCAGCAGTGAAGATGGAGGGTTGGAGACCCAGTACTTC.

This chain links TRBV4-2 with TRBJ2-1; D unresolved. CDR1 and CDR2 (germline): LGHNA, YNFKEQ. The CDR3 contains 12 residues. Trimming left V 11 bases short and J 1 base short, with 9 bases between. Written as DNA, the CDR3 is TGTGCCTCCCGTTCTTCCTACAATGAGCAGTTCTTC. It encodes CASRSSYNEQFF.

The sample holds one count of this clone. The CDR3 bases are TGTGCCAGCTCTAGGGGTTCGGACTATGGCTACACCTTC. Amino acid sequence: CASSRGSDYGYTF. J is TRBJ1-2 and V is TRBV18, with D possibly matching TRBD1 (5 bases). This CDR3 comprises 13 residues. V was clipped by 6 bases and J by 3 bases, with 11 bases between them. Germline loops: CDR1 KGHSH, CDR2 LQKENI.

This chain links TRBV30 with TRBJ2-1; 11 bases line up with TRBD2. Trimming at V came to 6 bases and at J to 6 bases, leaving 10 bases not matched to a gene. The CDR3 covers 15 residues. Germline-derived CDR1 and CDR2 are GTSNPN and SVGIG (reference sequence). The CDR3 loop reads CACSGTSGFINEQFF. The CDR3 bases are TGTGCCTGCTCAGGGACTAGCGGATTTATCAATGAGCAGTTCTTC. Full variable domain (rest looked up from reference TRBV30 and TRBJ2-1): SQTIHQWPATLVQPVGSPLSLECTVEGTSNPNLYWYRQAAGRGLQLLFYSVGIGQISSEVPQNLSASRPQDRQFILSSKKLLLSDSGFYLCACSGTSGFINEQFFGPGTRLTVL.

The chain combines TRBV30 with TRBJ2-5; the D is unclear. The J call may be faulty, since TRBJ2-7 better matches the DNA end. Per germline, CDR1 GTSNPN and CDR2 SVGIG (reference sequence). This CDR3 has 11 amino acids. CDR3 in DNA: TGTGCCTGGAGTGTTACTTCCGAGCAGTACTTC. It encodes CAWSVTSEQYF.

A few counts support this clone. The chain is built from TRBV10-3 and TRBJ2-7, with D possibly matching TRBD2 (5 bases). CDR3 length equals 15 residues. CDR1 and CDR2 from the germline V gene are ENHRY and SYGVKD. Trimming took off 2 bases at V and 2 bases at J, with 13 bases between the two ends. The DNA for the CDR3 is TGTGCCATCAGTGAGCTGGTGACGGGGACCTACGAGCAGTACTTC. This translates into CAISELVTGTYEQYF.

V and J are TRBV18 and TRBJ2-7; weak D call: TRBD2 (5 bases). The CDR3 totals 15 residues. Per the germline V gene, CDR1 is KGHSH and CDR2 is LQKENI. Trimming took off 3 bases at V and 4 bases at J, with 16 bases between the two ends. This CDR3 reads CASSPEGEGSYEQYF. Written as DNA, the CDR3 is TGTGCCAGCTCACCCGAGGGAGAAGGGAGTTACGAGCAGTACTTC.

The chain employs TRBV7-9 and TRBJ1-2, with unresolved D. Per the germline V gene, CDR1 is SEHNR and CDR2 is FQNEAQ (reference sequence). The germline V and J ends were trimmed by 5 bases and 4 bases, with 11 bases remaining between them. There are 13 residues in the CDR3. CDR3: CASSPGSGYGYTF. CDR3 in DNA: TGTGCCAGCAGCCCGGGAAGCGGCTATGGCTACACCTTC.

The chain carries TRBV28 and TRBJ1-2; TRBD1 matches 7 bases. The CDR3 sequence is 14 residues long. Per germline, CDR1 MDHEN and CDR2 SYDVKM. Germline trimming cut 5 bases from V and 4 bases from J; bases unmatched to any gene: 7. The CDR3, as DNA: TGTGCCAGCAGTCCACAGGGGATTTCCTATGGCTACACCTTC. Translation: CASSPQGISYGYTF.

The J gene is TRBJ2-7, the V gene TRBV6-1, with a possible D match to TRBD1 (6 bases). Trimming left V 2 bases short and J 4 bases short, with 15 bases between. The CDR3 runs to 15 residues. Germline lookup yields CDR1 MNHNS and CDR2 SASEGT. CDR3 sequence: CASSEFSRGDYEQYF. In nucleotides, the CDR3 is TGTGCCAGCAGTGAATTCTCCAGGGGCGATTACGAGCAGTACTTC.

This clone was detected only once. This chain uses TRBV19 with TRBJ1-4; 10 nucleotides align to TRBD1. The CDR3 is 14 amino acids. Germline CDR1 reads LNHDA; CDR2 reads SQIVND (reference sequence). The trim removed 9 bases at V and 7 bases at J, leaving 8 bases unmatched. CDR3 in DNA: TGTGCCAGCACTAAGACAGGGGGCGTTGAAAAACTGTTTTTT. Amino acids: CASTKTGGVEKLFF.

The rearrangement uses TRBV27 and TRBJ1-5, with D possibly being TRBD1 (6 bases). CDR1 and CDR2 from the germline V gene are MNHEY and SMNVEV (reference sequence). This CDR3 contains 17 residues. Trimming left V 6 bases short and J 2 bases short, with 20 bases between. This chain's CDR3 is CASRGKTGLSGNQPQHF. In DNA, the CDR3 is TGTGCCAGCAGGGGTAAAACAGGGTTAAGTGGCAATCAGCCCCAGCATTTT.

The gene calls are TRBV6-1 and TRBJ2-7; 11 nucleotides match TRBD1. Looked up from germline, CDR1 is MNHNS and CDR2 is SASEGT. Trimming at V came to 6 bases and at J to 4 bases, leaving 5 bases not matched to a gene. This CDR3 is 14 amino acids long. CDR3 in amino acids: CASRGQGGYYEQYF. In nucleotides, the CDR3 is TGTGCCAGCAGGGGACAGGGGGGGTATTACGAGCAGTACTTC.

The chain uses TRBV5-1 and TRBJ2-7, with 11 bases fitting TRBD1. The CDR3 is 17 amino acids. Per the germline V gene, CDR1 is SGHRS and CDR2 is YFSETQ. The V gene end was trimmed by 5 bases and the J gene end by 2 bases; junction bases not matched to a gene: 12. The CDR3 DNA reads TGCGCCAGCAGGTTACGCTGGGGACAGGGGGATGCCTACGAGCAGTACTTC. Translated, it gives CASRLRWGQGDAYEQYF.

This chain joins TRBV6-5 and TRBJ1-2; D unclear. The CDR3 sequence is 15 residues long. V shed 0 bases and J shed 5 bases, with 13 bases lying between them. In germline, CDR1 is MNHEY, CDR2 SVGAGI. In DNA form, the CDR3 reads TGTGCCAGCAGTTACTCGTTCCGCCAGTTATATGGCTACACCTTC. Translated, it gives CASSYSFRQLYGYTF.

The chain carries TRBV19 and TRBJ1-3, with TRBD1 identical over 7 bases. Germline V gene lookup returns CDR1 LNHDA and CDR2 SQIVND (reference sequence). The CDR3 totals 13 residues. Trimming cost V 5 bases and J 4 bases; bases outside gene matches: 2. As DNA, the CDR3 is TGTGCCAGTAGTGCGGACAGGGGAAACACCATATATTTT. Translation gives CASSADRGNTIYF.

The V call is TRBV5-1, the J call TRBJ2-2, with 8 bases lining up with TRBD1. The CDR3 runs 17 residues. Germline V gene sequence: CDR1 SGHRS, CDR2 YFSETQ. V lost 4 bases to trimming and J lost 4 bases; unmatched junction nucleotides: 12. CDR3 in DNA: TGCGCCAGCAGCCTGACACGACAGGGGCAGGGCACCGGGGAGCTGTTTTTT. As protein: CASSLTRQGQGTGELFF.

This chain joins TRBV6-4 and TRBJ2-3, with TRBD2 matching 8 bases. There are 14 residues in the CDR3. Unmatched junction bases numbered 0, after V lost 0 bases and J lost 4 bases. Germline V gene data show CDR1 as MRHNA and CDR2 as SNTAGT. Here the CDR3 reads CASSDSRGADTQYF. CDR3 coding DNA: TGTGCCAGCAGTGACTCGCGGGGGGCAGATACGCAGTATTTT.